The rows below give T cell receptor beta chains drawn from one sample of a study of cytomegalovirus exposure and HLA in healthy donors. The table came from immunoSEQ multiplex PCR; TCRdb's copy has only in-frame clones and leaves some out. The table has under 250,000 clones, about 89% seen once. Source material: PBMCs. Every receptor here comes from a woman under 30 in good health and CMV-seronegative. The conserved cysteine and the conserved F or W are not part of the CDR3 here.

J | V | CDR3
TRBJ2-1 | TRBV27 | ASSLYIPGGDEQF
TRBJ2-7 | TRBV19 | ASSIGDRSSYEQY
TRBJ2-7 | TRBV7-2 | ASSLGQGHSYEQY
TRBJ2-5 | TRBV13 | ASSARTGEETQY
TRBJ1-4 | TRBV6-5 | ASRSRGSGKLF
TRBJ2-7 | TRBV28 | ASIRRGTEFGEQY
TRBJ1-4 | TRBV5-1 | ASSSDGTGAEKLF
TRBJ1-2 | TRBV5-4 | ASSLGPDRALGYT
TRBJ2-5 | TRBV6-4 | ASSDSSGSNKETQY
TRBJ2-7 | TRBV6-6 | ASSSGLAVPPYEQY
TRBJ2-1 | TRBV27 | ASSLSPSGSPMGYNEQF
TRBJ2-4 | TRBV19 | ASSTKLAGGPRNIQY
TRBJ2-1 | TRBV19 | ASTPPLAGGGIYNEQF
TRBJ2-7 | TRBV7-2 | ASSLLSEPVNEQY
TRBJ2-5 | TRBV5-1 | ASSLVPSGDYQETQY
TRBJ2-3 | TRBV25-1 | ASSAVDTQY